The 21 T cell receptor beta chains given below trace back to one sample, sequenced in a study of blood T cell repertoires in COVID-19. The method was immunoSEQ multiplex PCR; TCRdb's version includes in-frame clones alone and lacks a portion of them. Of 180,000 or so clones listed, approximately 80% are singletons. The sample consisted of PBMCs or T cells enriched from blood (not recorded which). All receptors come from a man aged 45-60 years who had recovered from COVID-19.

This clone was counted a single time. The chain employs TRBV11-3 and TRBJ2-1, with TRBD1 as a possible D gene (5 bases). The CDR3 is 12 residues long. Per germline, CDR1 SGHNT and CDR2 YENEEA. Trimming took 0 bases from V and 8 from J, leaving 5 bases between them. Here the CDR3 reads CASSLDRDEQFF. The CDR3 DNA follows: TGTGCCAGCAGCTTAGACAGGGATGAGCAGTTCTTC.

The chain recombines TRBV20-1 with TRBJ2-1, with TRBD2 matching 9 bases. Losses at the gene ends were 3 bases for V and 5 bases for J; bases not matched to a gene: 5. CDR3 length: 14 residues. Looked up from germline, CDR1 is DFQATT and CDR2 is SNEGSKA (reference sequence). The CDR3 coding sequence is TGCAGTGCTAGTAAGGCGGGAGGGCACAATGAGCAGTTCTTC. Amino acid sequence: CSASKAGGHNEQFF.

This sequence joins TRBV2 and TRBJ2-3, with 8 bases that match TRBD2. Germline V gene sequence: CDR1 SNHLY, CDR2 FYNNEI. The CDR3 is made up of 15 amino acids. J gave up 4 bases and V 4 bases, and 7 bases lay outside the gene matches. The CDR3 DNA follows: TGTGCCAGCAGTGTTGACCAGCGGGGGTCAGATACGCAGTATTTT. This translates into CASSVDQRGSDTQYF.

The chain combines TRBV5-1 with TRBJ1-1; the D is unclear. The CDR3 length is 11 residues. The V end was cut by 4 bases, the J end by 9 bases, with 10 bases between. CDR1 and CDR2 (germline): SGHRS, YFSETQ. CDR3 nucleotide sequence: TGCGCCAGCAGCCTCGGGGAGAAAGCTTTCTTT. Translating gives CASSLGEKAFF.

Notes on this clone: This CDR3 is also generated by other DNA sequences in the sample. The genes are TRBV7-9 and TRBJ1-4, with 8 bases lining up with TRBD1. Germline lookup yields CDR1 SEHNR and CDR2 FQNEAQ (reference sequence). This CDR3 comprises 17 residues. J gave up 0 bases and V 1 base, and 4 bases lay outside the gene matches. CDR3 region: CASSLGQGAATNEKLFF. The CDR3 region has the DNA TGTGCCAGCAGCTTAGGCCAGGGGGCGGCAACTAATGAAAAACTGTTTTTT. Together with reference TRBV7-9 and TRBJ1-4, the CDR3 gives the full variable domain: DTGVSQNPRHKITKRGQNVTFRCDPISEHNRLYWYRQTLGQGPEFLTYFQNEAQLEKSRLLSDRFSAERPKGSFSTLEIQRTEQGDSAMYLCASSLGQGAATNEKLFFGSGTQLSVL.

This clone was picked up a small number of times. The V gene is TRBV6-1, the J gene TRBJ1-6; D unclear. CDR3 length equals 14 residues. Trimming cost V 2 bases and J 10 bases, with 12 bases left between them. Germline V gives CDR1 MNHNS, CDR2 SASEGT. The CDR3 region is CASSERVSLSPLHF. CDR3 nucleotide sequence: TGTGCCAGCAGTGAACGGGTATCGTTGTCACCCCTCCACTTT.

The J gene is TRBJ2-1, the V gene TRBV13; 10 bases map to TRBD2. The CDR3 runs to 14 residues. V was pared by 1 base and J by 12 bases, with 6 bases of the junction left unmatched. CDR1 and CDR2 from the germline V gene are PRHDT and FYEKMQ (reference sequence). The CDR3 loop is CASSLVSGRVGQFF. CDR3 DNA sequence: TGTGCCAGCAGCTTAGTCAGCGGGAGGGTAGGGCAGTTCTTC. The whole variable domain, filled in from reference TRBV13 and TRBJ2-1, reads AAGVIQSPRHLIKEKRETATLKCYPIPRHDTVYWYQQGPGQDPQFLISFYEKMQSDKGSIPDRFSAQQFSDYHSELNMSSLELGDSALYFCASSLVSGRVGQFFGPGTRLTVL.

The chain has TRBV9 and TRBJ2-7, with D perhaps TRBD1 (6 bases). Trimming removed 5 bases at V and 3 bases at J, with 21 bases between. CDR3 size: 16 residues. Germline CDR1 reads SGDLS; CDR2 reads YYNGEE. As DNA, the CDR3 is TGTGCCAGCAGTCCCCGACGGAGGTGGGGGCGCTACGAGCAGTACTTC. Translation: CASSPRRRWGRYEQYF.

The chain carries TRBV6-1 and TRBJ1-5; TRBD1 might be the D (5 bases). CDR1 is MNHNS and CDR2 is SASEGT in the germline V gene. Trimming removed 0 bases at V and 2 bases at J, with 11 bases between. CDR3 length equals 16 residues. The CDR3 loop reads CASSEAQGRRNQPQHF. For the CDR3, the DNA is TGTGCCAGCAGTGAAGCGCAGGGTAGGCGCAATCAGCCCCAGCATTTT.

As DNA, the CDR3 is TGTGCCAGCAGCGGTAGCGAGACCCAGTACTTC. This encodes CASSGSETQYF. The V call is TRBV7-6, the J call TRBJ2-5; D remains ambiguous. The V gene lost 5 bases and the J gene lost 5 bases, with 6 bases spanning the gap. This CDR3 has 11 amino acids. The V gene's germline CDR1 is SGHVS and CDR2 FNYEAQ.

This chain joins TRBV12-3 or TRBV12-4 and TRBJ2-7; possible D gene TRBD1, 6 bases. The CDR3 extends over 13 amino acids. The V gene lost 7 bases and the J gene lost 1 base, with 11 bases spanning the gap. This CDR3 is CASNVGASYEQYF. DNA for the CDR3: TGTGCCAGCAACGTGGGGGCTTCCTACGAGCAGTACTTC.

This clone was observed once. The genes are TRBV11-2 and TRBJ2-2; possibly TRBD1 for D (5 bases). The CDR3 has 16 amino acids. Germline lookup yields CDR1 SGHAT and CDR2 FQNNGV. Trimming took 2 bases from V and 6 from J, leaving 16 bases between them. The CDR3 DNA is TGTGCCAGCAGCTTAAGCTCCCAGGGAAGGGCCGGGGAGCTGTTTTTT. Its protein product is CASSLSSQGRAGELFF.

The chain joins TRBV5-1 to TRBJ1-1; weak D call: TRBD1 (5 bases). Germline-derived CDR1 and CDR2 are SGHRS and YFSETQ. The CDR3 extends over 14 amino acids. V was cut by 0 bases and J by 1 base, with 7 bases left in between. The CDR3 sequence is CASSLGQWNTEAFF. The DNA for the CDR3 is TGCGCCAGCAGCTTGGGACAGTGGAACACTGAAGCTTTCTTT.

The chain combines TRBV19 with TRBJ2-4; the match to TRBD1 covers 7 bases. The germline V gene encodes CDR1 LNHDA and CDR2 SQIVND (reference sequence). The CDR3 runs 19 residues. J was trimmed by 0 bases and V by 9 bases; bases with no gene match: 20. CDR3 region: CASTRWGTETNLAKNIQYF. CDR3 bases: TGTGCCAGCACCAGGTGGGGGACAGAAACTAACCTAGCCAAAAACATTCAGTACTTC.

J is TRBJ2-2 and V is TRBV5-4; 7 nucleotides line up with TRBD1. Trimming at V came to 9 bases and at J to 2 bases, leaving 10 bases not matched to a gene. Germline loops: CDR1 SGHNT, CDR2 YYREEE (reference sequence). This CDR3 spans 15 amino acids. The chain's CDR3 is CATRLDRENTGELFF. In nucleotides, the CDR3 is TGTGCCACCCGGCTTGACAGGGAAAACACCGGGGAGCTGTTTTTT.

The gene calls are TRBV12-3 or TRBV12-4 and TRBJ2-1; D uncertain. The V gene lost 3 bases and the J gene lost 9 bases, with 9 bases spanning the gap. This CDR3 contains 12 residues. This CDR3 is CASSFLRTEQFF. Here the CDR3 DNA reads TGTGCCAGCAGTTTTTTGCGCACTGAGCAGTTCTTC.

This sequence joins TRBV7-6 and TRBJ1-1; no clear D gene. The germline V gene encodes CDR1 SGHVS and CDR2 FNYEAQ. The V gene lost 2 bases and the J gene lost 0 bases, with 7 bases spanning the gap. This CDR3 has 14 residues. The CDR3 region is CASSLNGVNTEAFF. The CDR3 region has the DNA TGTGCCAGCAGCTTAAACGGGGTGAACACTGAAGCTTTCTTT. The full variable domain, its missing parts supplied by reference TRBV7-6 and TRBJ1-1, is GAGVSQSPRYKVTKRGQDVALRCDPISGHVSLYWYRQALGQGPEFLTYFNYEAQQDKSGLPNDRFSAERPEGSISTLTIQRTEQRDSAMYRCASSLNGVNTEAFFGQGTRLTVV.

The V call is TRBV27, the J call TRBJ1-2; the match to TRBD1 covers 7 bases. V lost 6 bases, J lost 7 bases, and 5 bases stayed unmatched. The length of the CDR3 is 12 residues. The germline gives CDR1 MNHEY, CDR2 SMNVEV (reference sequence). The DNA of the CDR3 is TGTGCCAGCAGACGACAGGGCTCTGGCTACACCTTC. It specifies CASRRQGSGYTF.

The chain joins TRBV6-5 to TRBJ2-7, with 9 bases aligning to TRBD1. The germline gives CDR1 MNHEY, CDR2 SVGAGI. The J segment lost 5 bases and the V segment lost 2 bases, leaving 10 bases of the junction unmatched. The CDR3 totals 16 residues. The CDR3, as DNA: TGTGCCAGCAGTTACGCCCTTACAGGGGGCGTCCACGAGCAGTACTTC. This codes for CASSYALTGGVHEQYF.

The chain's CDR3 is CASRTGGTEKLFF. CDR3 DNA: TGTGCCAGCCGTACCGGGGGGACAGAAAAACTGTTTTTT. V usage is TRBV28 and J usage is TRBJ1-4; D is perhaps TRBD1 (6 bases). The CDR3 is made up of 13 amino acids. The ends were cut back, 8 bases at V and 8 bases at J, with 15 bases in the middle. The germline V gene has CDR1 MDHEN and CDR2 SYDVKM.

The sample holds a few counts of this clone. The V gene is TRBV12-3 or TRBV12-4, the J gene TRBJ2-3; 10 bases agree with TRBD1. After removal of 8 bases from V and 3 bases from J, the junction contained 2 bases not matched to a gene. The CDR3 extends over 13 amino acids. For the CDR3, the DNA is TGTGCCAGCGGGGACAGGGGAACAGATACGCAGTATTTT. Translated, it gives CASGDRGTDTQYF.